This record looks at one TCR beta chain sequence and its context. These data come from a study of blood T cell repertoires in COVID-19. The table came from immunoSEQ multiplex PCR; TCRdb's copy has only in-frame clones and leaves some out. The data contain 80,000 to 100,000 clones, around 79% of them singletons. The CDR3 has 14 amino acids. Germline V gene sequence: CDR1 LGHNA, CDR2 YNFKEQ. V was cut by 1 base and J by 2 bases, with 7 bases left in between. Sequencing was carried out using peripheral blood. The origin of this receptor is a human donor in a cohort sampled during active COVID-19. This sequence joins TRBV4-2 and TRBJ2-3; D is unresolved. The CDR3 loop is CASSQGGDTDTQYF. The CDR3 coding sequence is TGTGCCAGCAGCCAAGGAGGCGACACAGATACGCAGTATTTT.